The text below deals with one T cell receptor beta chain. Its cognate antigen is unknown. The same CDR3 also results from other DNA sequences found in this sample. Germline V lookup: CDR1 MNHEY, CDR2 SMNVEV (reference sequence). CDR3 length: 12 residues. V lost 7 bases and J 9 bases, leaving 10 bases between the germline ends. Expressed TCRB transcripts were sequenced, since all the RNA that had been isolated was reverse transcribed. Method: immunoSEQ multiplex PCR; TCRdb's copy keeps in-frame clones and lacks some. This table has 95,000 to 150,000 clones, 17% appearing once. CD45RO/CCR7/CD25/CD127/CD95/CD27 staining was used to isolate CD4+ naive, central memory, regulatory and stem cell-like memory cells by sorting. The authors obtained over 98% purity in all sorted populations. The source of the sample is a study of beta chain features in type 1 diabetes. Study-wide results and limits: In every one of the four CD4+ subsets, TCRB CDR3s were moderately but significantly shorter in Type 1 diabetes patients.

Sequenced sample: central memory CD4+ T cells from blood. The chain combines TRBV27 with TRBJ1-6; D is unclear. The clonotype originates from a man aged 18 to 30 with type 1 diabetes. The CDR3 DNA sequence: TGTGCCAGCAAGGGAGTAGGTTCACCCCTCCACTTT. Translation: CASKGVGSPLHF.